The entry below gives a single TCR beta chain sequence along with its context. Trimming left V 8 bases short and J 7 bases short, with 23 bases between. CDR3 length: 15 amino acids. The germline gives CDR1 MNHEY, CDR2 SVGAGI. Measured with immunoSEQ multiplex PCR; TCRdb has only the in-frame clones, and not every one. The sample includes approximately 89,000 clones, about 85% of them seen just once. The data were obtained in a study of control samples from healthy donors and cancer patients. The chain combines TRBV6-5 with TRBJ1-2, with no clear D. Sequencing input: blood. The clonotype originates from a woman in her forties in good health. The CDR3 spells CASWKGGLQASGYTF. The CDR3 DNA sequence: TGTGCCAGCTGGAAGGGCGGGCTGCAGGCAAGTGGCTACACCTTC.